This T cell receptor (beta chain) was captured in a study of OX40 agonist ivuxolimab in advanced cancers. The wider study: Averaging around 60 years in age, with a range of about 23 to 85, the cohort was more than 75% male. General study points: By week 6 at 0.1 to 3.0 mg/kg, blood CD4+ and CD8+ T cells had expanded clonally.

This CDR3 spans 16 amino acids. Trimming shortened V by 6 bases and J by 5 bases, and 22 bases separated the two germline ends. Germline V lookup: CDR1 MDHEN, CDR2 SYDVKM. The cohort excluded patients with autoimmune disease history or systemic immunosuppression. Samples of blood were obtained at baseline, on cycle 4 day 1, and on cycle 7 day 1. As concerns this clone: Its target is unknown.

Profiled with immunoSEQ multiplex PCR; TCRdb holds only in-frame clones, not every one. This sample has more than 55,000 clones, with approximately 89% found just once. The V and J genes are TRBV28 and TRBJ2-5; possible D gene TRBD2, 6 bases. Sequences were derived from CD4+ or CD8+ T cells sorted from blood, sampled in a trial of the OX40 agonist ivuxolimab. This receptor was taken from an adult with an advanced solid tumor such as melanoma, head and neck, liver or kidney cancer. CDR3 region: CASRWVRGSGRETQYF. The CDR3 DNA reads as TGTGCCAGCAGATGGGTCCGGGGGTCGGGGAGGGAGACCCAGTACTTC.